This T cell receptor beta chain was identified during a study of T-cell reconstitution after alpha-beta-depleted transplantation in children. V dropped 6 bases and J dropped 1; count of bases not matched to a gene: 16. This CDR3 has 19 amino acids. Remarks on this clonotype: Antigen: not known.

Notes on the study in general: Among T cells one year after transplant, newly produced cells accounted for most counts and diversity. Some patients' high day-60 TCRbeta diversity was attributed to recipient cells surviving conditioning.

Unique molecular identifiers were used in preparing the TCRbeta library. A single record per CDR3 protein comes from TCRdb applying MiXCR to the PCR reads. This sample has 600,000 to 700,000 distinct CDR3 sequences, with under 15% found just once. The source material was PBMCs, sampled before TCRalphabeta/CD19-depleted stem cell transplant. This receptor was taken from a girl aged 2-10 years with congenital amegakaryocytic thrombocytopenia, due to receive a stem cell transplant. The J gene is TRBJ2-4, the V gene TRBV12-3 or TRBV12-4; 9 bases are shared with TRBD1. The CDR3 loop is CASRPNTTGGMGAKNIQYF. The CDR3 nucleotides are TGTGCCAGCAGACCAAATACAACAGGGGGCATGGGGGCCAAAAACATTCAGTACTTC.